A selection of T cell receptor beta chains follows, all from one sample in a study of blood T cell repertoires in COVID-19. TCRdb's copy holds only in-frame clones and misses some; the assay was immunoSEQ multiplex PCR. The profile shows about 48,000 clones, 80% to 85% of them singletons. The sample comprised peripheral blood. The receptors stem from a man aged 70 or older with acute or convalescent COVID-19. The conserved cysteine and the conserved F or W are not part of the CDR3 here. Each record gives: V gene, clone size, CDR3 protein. Part of the rows lack a size; the others show once, few, many or a class for expanded clones.

v_call: TRBV28; clone_size: NA; cdr3_aa: ASSPSGQRLGYT
v_call: TRBV28; clone_size: NA; cdr3_aa: ASSLGSVLNGVNYGYT
v_call: TRBV7-8; clone_size: NA; cdr3_aa: ASSSDRSFGNTIY
v_call: TRBV18; clone_size: NA; cdr3_aa: ASAQGAQAEAF
v_call: TRBV19; clone_size: NA; cdr3_aa: ASSIRGNANIQY
v_call: TRBV6-1; clone_size: NA; cdr3_aa: ASIEAGEPYEQY
v_call: TRBV5-1; clone_size: NA; cdr3_aa: ASRLGDDQPQH
v_call: TRBV9; clone_size: NA; cdr3_aa: ASSVTWGPFDYGYT
v_call: TRBV18; clone_size: few; cdr3_aa: ASSTERAETYNEQF
v_call: TRBV4-2; clone_size: NA; cdr3_aa: ASSQGVGGTEAF
v_call: TRBV23-1; clone_size: NA; cdr3_aa: ASSQKRLAAPFFTQPNNEQF
v_call: TRBV10-3; clone_size: NA; cdr3_aa: AISSSPGTHQETQY
v_call: TRBV3-1/TRBV3-2; clone_size: NA; cdr3_aa: ASSQYITGAGTEAF
v_call: TRBV6-5; clone_size: NA; cdr3_aa: ASSYGENQPQH
v_call: TRBV28; clone_size: NA; cdr3_aa: ASRGTGVGNQPQH
v_call: TRBV10-3; clone_size: NA; cdr3_aa: AMAMNNEQF
v_call: TRBV6-5; clone_size: NA; cdr3_aa: ASRIQGIQETQY